The 8 T cell receptor beta chains reported below all come from one sample, sequenced in a study of control samples from healthy donors and cancer patients (dated by TCRdb to about 2020). To prepare the library, the immunoSEQ multiplex PCR assay was applied. TCRdb provides this immuneACCESS table in a form limited to in-frame rearrangements. Some clones are lacking; in checked studies, under half of them reflect an unresolved V gene, and why the rest are absent is not known. The sample data list about 85,000 clones, and roughly nine tenths of these were observed just once. The ten largest clonotypes hold less than 9% of the sample. The sample was blood. These receptors came from a woman aged 60-75 years in good health.

In its sample, this clone was seen a few times. V and J are TRBV10-3 and TRBJ1-2, with a possible D match to TRBD1 (6 bases). Germline-derived CDR1 and CDR2 are ENHRY and SYGVKD. The CDR3 is 17 amino acids. V lost 9 bases to trimming and J lost 4 bases, with 27 bases between them. This chain's CDR3 is CAIRSEGLTGLGYGYTF. In DNA, the CDR3 is TGTGCCATTAGGTCGGAAGGTTTAACAGGGCTCGGCTATGGCTACACCTTC.

The rearrangement links TRBV5-4 to TRBJ1-1, with a tentative D call TRBD1 (5 bases). Between the trimmed V and J ends, which lost 1 base and 0 bases, there was a span of 13 bases. There are 16 residues in the CDR3. From germline, CDR1 is SGHNT and CDR2 YYREEE (reference sequence). The CDR3 spells CASSLTYGTVNTEAFF. CDR3 sequence (DNA): TGTGCCAGCAGCTTGACCTACGGGACGGTGAACACTGAAGCTTTCTTT.

The V and J genes are TRBV9 and TRBJ1-6; D may be TRBD1 (5 bases). V lost 0 bases and J lost 5, with 12 bases in between. Germline V gene data show CDR1 as SGDLS and CDR2 as YYNGEE. The length of the CDR3 is 16 residues. CDR3 in amino acids: CASSVEGVPNNSPLHF. The CDR3 nucleotides are TGTGCCAGCAGCGTAGAAGGGGTACCGAATAATTCACCCCTCCACTTT. The whole variable domain, remainder taken from reference TRBV9 and TRBJ1-6, is DSGVTQTPKHLITATGQRVTLRCSPRSGDLSVYWYQQSLDQGLQFLIQYYNGEERAKGNILERFSAQQFPDLHSELNLSSLELGDSALYFCASSVEGVPNNSPLHFGNGTRLTVT.

The chain carries TRBV3-1 (or the pseudogene TRBV3-2) and TRBJ1-1, with TRBD1 identical over 8 bases. Germline CDR1 and CDR2: LGHDT and YNNKEL (reference sequence). After removal of 0 bases from V and 2 bases from J, the junction contained 2 bases not matched to a gene. The CDR3 runs 15 residues. The CDR3 nucleotides are TGTGCCAGCAGCCAAGAGGACAGGGTAAACACTGAAGCTTTCTTT. It yields the protein CASSQEDRVNTEAFF.

The chain is built from TRBV19 and TRBJ1-1; D might be TRBD1 (6 bases). The CDR3 contains 17 residues. Looked up from germline, CDR1 is LNHDA and CDR2 is SQIVND (reference sequence). V shed 3 bases and J shed 5 bases, with 22 bases lying between them. CDR3 sequence: CASSIDPVAGARTEAFF. CDR3 sequence (DNA): TGTGCCAGTAGTATTGACCCGGTGGCGGGGGCGCGTACTGAAGCTTTCTTT.

J is TRBJ2-7 and V is TRBV18, with a possible D match to TRBD1 (5 bases). Per germline, CDR1 KGHSH and CDR2 LQKENI. The CDR3 consists of 14 residues. The V and J ends lost 3 bases and 3 bases respectively, with 12 bases between them. CDR3 sequence (DNA): TGTGCCAGCTCACCGGGGCTAGTGAACTACGAGCAGTACTTC. It is translated as CASSPGLVNYEQYF.

The V gene is TRBV6-5, the J gene TRBJ2-1; D may correspond to TRBD1 or TRBD2 (6 bases each). Trimming left V 9 bases short and J 8 bases short, with 23 bases between. Germline CDR1 reads MNHEY; CDR2 reads SVGAGI. CDR3 length: 15 amino acids. The DNA for the CDR3 is TGTGCCAGTCGGCCCCCGGCGGGGACAATCTATGAGCAGTTCTTC. Its protein is CASRPPAGTIYEQFF.

The chain uses TRBV6-2 or TRBV6-3 and TRBJ1-2; D unresolved. This CDR3 spans 13 amino acids. V lost 7 bases and J 4 bases, leaving 13 bases between the germline ends. The germline gives CDR1 MNHEY, CDR2 SVGEGT. The CDR3 region is CASTPTGVYGYTF. CDR3 bases: TGTGCCAGCACCCCTACGGGCGTCTATGGCTACACCTTC.